This T cell receptor beta chain was identified during a study of identical twins. Findings of the study overall: Invariant MAIT and iNKT cells may have partly biased zero-insertion analyses.

Germline V gene sequence: CDR1 LGHNA, CDR2 YSLEER. The CDR3 runs to 15 residues. The V and J ends lost 0 bases and 5 bases respectively, with 13 bases between them. Points on this clonotype: Its antigen is still unknown.

Template switching introduced a universal primer site, and the cDNA bore unique molecular identifiers. Each CDR3 protein is one row after TCRdb ran MiXCR on the 5' RACE reads. The top ten hold about 2.7% of the sample, which has approximately 500,000 distinct CDR3 sequences, 24% seen once. These data also formed part of another study, on T cells expressing NK-cell markers. That study reports: Cells sorted as CD3+CD56+NKG2C+, CD3+CD56+NKG2C- and CD3+CD56-NKG2C+ T cells supplied the TCR beta repertoires.

The sample comprised CD4+ T cells sorted from blood. This TCR was recovered from a young woman in good health. The chain couples TRBV4-3 to TRBJ2-5; D is perhaps TRBD1 (5 bases). CDR3 sequence: CASSQDFFRAETQYF. The CDR3, as DNA: TGCGCCAGCAGCCAAGACTTCTTCAGGGCCGAGACCCAGTACTTC.